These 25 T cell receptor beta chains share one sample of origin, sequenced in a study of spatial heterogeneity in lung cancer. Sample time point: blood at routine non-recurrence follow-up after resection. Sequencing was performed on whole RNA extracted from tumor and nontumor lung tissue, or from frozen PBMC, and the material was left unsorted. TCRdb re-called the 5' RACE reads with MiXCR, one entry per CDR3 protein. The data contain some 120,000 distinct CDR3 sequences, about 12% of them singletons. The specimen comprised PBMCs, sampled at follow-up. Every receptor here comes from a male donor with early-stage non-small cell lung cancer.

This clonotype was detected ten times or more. This CDR3 reads CASSRTGTEQYF. As DNA, the CDR3 is TGTGCCAGCAGTCGTACAGGGACCGAGCAGTACTTC. The chain recombines TRBV27 with TRBJ2-7, with a possible D match to TRBD1 (6 bases). Per the germline V gene, CDR1 is MNHEY and CDR2 is SMNVEV (reference sequence). Between the trimmed V and J ends, which lost 5 bases and 6 bases, there was a span of 11 bases. The CDR3 length is 12 residues.

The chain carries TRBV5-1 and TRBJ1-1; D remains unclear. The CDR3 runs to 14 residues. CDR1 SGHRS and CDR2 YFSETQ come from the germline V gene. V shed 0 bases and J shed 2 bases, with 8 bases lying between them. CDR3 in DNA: TGCGCCAGCAGCTTGGCGGGGATCAACACTGAAGCTTTCTTT. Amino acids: CASSLAGINTEAFF.

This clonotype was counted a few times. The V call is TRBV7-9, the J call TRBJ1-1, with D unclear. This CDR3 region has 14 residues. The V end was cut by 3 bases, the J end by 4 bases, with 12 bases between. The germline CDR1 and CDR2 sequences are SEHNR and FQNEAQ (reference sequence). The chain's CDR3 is CASSFRNPATEAFF. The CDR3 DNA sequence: TGTGCCAGCAGCTTCAGGAATCCAGCCACTGAAGCTTTCTTT.

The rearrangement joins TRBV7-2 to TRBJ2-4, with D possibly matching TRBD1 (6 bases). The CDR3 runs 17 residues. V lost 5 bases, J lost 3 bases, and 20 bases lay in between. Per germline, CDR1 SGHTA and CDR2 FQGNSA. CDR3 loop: CASSLRLSGAGKNIQYF. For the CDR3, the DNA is TGTGCCAGCAGCCTGCGGCTGTCAGGGGCGGGCAAAAACATTCAGTACTTC.

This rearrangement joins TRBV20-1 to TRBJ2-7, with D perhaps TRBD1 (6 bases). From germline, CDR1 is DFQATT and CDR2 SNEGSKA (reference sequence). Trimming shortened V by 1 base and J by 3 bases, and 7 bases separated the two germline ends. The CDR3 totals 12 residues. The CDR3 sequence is CSARGTDYEQYF. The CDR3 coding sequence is TGCAGTGCTAGAGGGACAGACTACGAGCAGTACTTC.

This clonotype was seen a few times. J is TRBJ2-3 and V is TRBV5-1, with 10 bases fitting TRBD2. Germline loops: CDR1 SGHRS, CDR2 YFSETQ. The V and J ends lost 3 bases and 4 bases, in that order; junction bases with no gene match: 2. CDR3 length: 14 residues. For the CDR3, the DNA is TGCGCCAGCAGCTCCGGGACTAGCGCAGATACGCAGTATTTT. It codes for CASSSGTSADTQYF.

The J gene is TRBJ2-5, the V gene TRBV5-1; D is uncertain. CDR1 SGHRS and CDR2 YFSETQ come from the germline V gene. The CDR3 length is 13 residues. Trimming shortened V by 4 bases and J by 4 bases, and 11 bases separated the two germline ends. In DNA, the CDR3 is TGCGCCAGCAGCCCCCCACAAGGAGAGACCCAGTACTTC. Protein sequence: CASSPPQGETQYF.

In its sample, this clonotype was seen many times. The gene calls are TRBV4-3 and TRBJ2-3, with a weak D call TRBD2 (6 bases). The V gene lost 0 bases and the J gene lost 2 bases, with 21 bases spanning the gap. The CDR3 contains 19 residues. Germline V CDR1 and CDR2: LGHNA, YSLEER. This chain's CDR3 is CASSQEGAGTPLSTDTQYF. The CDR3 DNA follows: TGCGCCAGCAGCCAAGAAGGGGCCGGGACTCCACTCTCCACAGATACGCAGTATTTT.

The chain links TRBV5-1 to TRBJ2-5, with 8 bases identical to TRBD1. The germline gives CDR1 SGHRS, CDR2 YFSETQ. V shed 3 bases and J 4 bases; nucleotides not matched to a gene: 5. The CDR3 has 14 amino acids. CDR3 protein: CASSSTGEIETQYF. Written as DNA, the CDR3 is TGCGCCAGCAGCTCGACAGGGGAGATAGAGACCCAGTACTTC.

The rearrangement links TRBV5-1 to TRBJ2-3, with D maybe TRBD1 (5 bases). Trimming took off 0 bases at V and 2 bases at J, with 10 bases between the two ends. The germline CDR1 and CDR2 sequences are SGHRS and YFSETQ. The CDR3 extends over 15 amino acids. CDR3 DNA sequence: TGCGCCAGCAGCTTGGGTACAGGTTACACAGATACGCAGTATTTT. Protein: CASSLGTGYTDTQYF.

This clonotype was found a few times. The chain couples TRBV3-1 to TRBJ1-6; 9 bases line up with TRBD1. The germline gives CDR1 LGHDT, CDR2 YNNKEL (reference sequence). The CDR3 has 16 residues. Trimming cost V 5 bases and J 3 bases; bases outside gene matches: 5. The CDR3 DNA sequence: TGTGCCAGCAGCAACACGGGACAGGGCTATAATTCACCCCTCCACTTT. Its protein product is CASSNTGQGYNSPLHF.

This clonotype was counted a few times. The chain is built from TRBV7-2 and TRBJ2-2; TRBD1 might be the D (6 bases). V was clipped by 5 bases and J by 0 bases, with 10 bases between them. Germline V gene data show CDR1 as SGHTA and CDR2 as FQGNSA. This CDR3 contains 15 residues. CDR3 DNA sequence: TGTGCCAGCAGCGCTTGGGACACGAACACCGGGGAGCTGTTTTTT. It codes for CASSAWDTNTGELFF.

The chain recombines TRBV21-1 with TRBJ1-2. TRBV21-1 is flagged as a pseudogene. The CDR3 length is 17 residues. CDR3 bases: TGTGCCAGCAGCTTCCCGCATTCGGGGGGTAGCCTCTATGGCTACACCTTC. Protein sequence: CASSFPHSGGSLYGYTF.

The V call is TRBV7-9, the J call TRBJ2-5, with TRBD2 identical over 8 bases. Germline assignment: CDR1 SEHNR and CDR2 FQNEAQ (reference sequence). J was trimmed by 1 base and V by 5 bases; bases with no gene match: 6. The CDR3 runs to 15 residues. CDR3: CASSPPGGGQETQYF. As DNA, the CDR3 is TGTGCCAGCAGCCCCCCGGGGGGGGGCCAAGAGACCCAGTACTTC. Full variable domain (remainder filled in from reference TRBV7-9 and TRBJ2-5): DTGVSQNPRHKITKRGQNVTFRCDPISEHNRLYWYRQTLGQGPEFLTYFQNEAQLEKSRLLSDRFSAERPKGSFSTLEIQRTEQGDSAMYLCASSPPGGGQETQYFGPGTRLLVL.

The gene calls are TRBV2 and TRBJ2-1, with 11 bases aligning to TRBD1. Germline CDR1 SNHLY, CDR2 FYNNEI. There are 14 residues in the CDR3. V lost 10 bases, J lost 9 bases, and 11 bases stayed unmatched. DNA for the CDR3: TGTGCCACTCCACCGGGACAGGGGGACGGTGAGCAGTTCTTC. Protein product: CATPPGQGDGEQFF. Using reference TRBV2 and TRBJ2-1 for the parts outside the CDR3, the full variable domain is EPEVTQTPSHQVTQMGQEVILRCVPISNHLYFYWYRQILGQKVEFLVSFYNNEISEKSEIFDDQFSVERPDGSNFTLKIRSTKLEDSAMYFCATPPGQGDGEQFFGPGTRLTVL.

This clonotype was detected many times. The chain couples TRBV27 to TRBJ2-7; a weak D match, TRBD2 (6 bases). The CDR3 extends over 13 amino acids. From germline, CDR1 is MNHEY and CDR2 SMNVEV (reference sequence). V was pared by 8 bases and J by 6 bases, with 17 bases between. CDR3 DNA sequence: TGTGCCAGCCATCGGAGGGGCGCGGGCGAGCAGTACTTC. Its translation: CASHRRGAGEQYF.

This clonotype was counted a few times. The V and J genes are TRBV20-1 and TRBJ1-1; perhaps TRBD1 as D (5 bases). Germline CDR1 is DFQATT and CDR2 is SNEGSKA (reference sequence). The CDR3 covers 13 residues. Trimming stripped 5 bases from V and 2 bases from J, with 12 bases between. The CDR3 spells CSAPRVVNTEAFF. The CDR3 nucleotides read TGCAGTGCTCCCAGGGTAGTTAACACTGAAGCTTTCTTT.

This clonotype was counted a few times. CDR3 sequence (DNA): TGTGCCAGCAGCTCCCGGGACAGGGGTGCAGATACGCAGTATTTT. Translated: CASSSRDRGADTQYF. The chain employs TRBV11-2 and TRBJ2-3; 10 bases are shared with TRBD1. The CDR3 is 15 residues long. The germline V gene encodes CDR1 SGHAT and CDR2 FQNNGV. V lost 4 bases and J lost 4; bases outside the gene matches: 5.

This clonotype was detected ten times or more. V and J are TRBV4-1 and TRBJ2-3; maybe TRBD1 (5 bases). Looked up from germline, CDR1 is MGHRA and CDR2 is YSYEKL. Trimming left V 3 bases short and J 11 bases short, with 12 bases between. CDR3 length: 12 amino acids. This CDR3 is CASSQLGVVQYF. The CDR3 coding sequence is TGCGCCAGCAGCCAGCTAGGGGTAGTGCAGTATTTT.

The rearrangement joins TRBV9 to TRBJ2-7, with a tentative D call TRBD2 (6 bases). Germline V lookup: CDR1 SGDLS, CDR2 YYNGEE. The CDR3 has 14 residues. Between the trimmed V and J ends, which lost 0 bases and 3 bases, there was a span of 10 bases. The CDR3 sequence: CASSVGVSGYEQYF. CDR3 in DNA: TGTGCCAGCAGCGTAGGGGTTAGCGGCTACGAGCAGTACTTC.

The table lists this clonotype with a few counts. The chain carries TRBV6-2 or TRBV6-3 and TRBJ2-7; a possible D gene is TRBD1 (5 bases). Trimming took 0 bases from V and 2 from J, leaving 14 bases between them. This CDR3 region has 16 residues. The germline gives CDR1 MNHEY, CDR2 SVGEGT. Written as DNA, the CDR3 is TGTGCCAGCAGTTACTCCGTGGACAAGCTACCCTACGAGCAGTACTTC. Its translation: CASSYSVDKLPYEQYF.

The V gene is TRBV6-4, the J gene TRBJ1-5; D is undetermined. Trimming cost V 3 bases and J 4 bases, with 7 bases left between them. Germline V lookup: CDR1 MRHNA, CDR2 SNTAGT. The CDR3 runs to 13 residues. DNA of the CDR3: TGTGCCAGCAGTGAAGGAGGAAATCAGCCCCAGCATTTT. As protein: CASSEGGNQPQHF.

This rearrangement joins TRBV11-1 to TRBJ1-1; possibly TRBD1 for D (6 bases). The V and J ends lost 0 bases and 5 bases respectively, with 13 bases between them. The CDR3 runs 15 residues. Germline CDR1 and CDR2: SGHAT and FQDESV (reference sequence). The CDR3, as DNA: TGTGCCAGCAGCTTAGCCTCAGGGAGGGGGACTGAAGCTTTCTTT. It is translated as CASSLASGRGTEAFF. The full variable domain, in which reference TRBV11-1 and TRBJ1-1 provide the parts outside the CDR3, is EAEVAQSPRYKITEKSQAVAFWCDPISGHATLYWYRQILGQGPELLVQFQDESVVDDSQLPKDRFSAERLKGVDSTLKIQPAELGDSAMYLCASSLASGRGTEAFFGQGTRLTVV.

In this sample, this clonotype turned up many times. This CDR3 is CASSDKAGWNQPQHF. The CDR3 nucleotides are TGTGCCAGCAGCGACAAAGCAGGGTGGAATCAGCCCCAGCATTTT. The V gene is TRBV6-2 or TRBV6-3, the J gene TRBJ1-5; D perhaps matches TRBD1 (5 bases). The CDR3 consists of 15 residues. V dropped 6 bases and J dropped 4 bases, with 16 bases sitting between them. Germline assignment: CDR1 MNHEY and CDR2 SVGEGT.

The CDR3 here is CAGRPSGAYEQYF. The CDR3 bases are TGTGCCGGAAGACCCTCGGGGGCCTACGAGCAGTACTTC. The chain is built from TRBV6-1 and TRBJ2-7; TRBD2 might be the D (6 bases). V was cut by 11 bases and J by 2 bases, with 16 bases left in between. The CDR3 covers 13 residues. Germline-derived CDR1 and CDR2 are MNHNS and SASEGT.